This TCR beta chain came from a study of T cell repertoires in cytomegalovirus infection. Whole-study context: It was the public TCR beta signatures that indicated both CMV infection and matching HLA type.

MiXCR, applied by TCRdb to the reads, yields one record per CDR3 protein. The sample includes around 570,000 distinct CDR3 sequences, about 40% of them seen just once. General study points: HLA-C-restricted CMV clonotypes gave the most frequent clonotype in two of eight donors.

Germline lookup yields CDR1 MDHEN and CDR2 SYDVKM. Trimming took 8 bases from V and 0 from J, leaving 4 bases between them. The CDR3 consists of 12 residues. Details on this clonotype: The antigen is undetermined.

The rearrangement uses TRBV28 and TRBJ1-4; D not resolved. The receptor was isolated from a human donor in good health (CMV status not recorded). Some clones in this sample may be carry-over from other donors' samples. The specimen was cultured PBMCs, collected from culture after CMV antigen stimulation. The CDR3 region is CASEATNEKLFF. Here the CDR3 DNA reads TGTGCCAGCGAAGCAACTAATGAAAAACTGTTTTTT.